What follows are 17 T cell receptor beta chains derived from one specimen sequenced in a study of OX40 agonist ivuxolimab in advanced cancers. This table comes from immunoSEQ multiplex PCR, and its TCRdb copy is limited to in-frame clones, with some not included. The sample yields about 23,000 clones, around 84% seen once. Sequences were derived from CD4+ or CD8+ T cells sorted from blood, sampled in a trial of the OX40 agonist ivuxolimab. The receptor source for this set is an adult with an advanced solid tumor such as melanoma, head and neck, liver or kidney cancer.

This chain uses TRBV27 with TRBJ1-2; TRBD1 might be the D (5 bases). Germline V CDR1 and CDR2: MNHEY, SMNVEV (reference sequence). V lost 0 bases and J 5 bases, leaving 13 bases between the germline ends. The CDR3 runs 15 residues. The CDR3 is CASSLSRRGGYGYTF. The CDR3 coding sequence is TGTGCCAGCAGTTTATCTAGGAGGGGTGGGTATGGCTACACCTTC.

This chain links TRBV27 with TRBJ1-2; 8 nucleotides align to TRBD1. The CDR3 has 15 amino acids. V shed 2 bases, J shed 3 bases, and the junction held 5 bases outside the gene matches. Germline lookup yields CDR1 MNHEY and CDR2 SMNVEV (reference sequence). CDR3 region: CASSLRAGGDYGYTF. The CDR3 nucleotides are TGTGCCAGCAGTTTAAGGGCAGGGGGCGACTATGGCTACACCTTC.

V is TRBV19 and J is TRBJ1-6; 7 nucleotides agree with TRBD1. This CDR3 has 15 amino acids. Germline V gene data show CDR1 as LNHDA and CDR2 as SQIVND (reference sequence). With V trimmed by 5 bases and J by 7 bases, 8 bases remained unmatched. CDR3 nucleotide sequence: TGTGCCAGTAGTGCCCCACAGGGGCCAAATTCACCCCTCCACTTT. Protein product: CASSAPQGPNSPLHF.

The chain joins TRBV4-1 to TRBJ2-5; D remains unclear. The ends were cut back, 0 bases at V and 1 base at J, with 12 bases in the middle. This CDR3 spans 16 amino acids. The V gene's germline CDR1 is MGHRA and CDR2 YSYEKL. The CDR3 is CASSQESWQLQETQYF. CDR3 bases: TGCGCCAGCAGCCAAGAAAGTTGGCAGCTCCAAGAGACCCAGTACTTC.

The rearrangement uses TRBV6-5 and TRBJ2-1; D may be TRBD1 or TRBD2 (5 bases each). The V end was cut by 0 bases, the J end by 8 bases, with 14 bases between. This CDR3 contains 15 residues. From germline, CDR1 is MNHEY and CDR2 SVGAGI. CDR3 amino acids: CASSYSGSLGDEQFF. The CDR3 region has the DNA TGTGCCAGCAGTTACTCGGGATCCCTGGGGGATGAGCAGTTCTTC.

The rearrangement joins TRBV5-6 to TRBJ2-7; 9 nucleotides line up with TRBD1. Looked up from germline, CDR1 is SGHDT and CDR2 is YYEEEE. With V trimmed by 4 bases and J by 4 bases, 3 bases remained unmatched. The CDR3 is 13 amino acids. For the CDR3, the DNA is TGTGCCAGCAGCAGGGACAGGGAATACGAGCAGTACTTC. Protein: CASSRDREYEQYF.

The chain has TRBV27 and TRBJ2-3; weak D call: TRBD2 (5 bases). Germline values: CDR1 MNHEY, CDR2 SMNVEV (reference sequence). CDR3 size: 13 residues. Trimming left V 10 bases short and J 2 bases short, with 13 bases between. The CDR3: CATAFRDTDTQYF. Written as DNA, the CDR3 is TGTGCCACCGCTTTTCGGGACACAGATACGCAGTATTTT.

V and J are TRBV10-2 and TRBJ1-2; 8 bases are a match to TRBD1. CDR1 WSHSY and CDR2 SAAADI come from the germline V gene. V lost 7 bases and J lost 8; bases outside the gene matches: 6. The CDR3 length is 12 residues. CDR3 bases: TGCGCCAGCAAGGAGACAGGGGAAGGCTACACCTTC. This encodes CASKETGEGYTF.

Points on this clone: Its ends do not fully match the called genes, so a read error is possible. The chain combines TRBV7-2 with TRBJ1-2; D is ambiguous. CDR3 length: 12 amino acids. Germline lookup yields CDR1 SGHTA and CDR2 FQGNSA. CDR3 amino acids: CASTLSGFGYTF. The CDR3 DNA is TGTGCCAGCACCTTAAGTGGGTTCGGCTACACCTTC.

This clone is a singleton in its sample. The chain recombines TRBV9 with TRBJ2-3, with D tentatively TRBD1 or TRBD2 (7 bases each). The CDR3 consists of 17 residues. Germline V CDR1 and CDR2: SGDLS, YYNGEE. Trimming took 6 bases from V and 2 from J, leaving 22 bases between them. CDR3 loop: CASNIHGEGAVTDTQYF. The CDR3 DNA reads TGTGCCAGCAACATCCACGGGGAGGGGGCTGTCACAGATACGCAGTATTTT.

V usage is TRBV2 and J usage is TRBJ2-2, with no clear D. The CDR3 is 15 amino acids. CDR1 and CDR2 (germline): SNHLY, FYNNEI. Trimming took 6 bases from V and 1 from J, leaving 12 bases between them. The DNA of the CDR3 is TGTGCCAGCAGGCCGACGGTCATGAACACCGGGGAGCTGTTTTTT. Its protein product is CASRPTVMNTGELFF.

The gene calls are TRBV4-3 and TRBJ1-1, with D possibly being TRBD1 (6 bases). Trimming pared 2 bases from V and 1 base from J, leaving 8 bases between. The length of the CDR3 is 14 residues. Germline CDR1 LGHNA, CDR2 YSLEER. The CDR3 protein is CASSQRTANTEAFF. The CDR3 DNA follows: TGCGCCAGCAGCCAACGGACAGCGAACACTGAAGCTTTCTTT.

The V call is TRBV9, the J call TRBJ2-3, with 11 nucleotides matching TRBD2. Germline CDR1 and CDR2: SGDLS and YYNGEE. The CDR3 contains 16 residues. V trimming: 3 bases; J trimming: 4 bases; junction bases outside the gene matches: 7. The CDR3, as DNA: TGTGCCAGCAGCGCCGCTAGCGGGGGGCCGGCAGATACGCAGTATTTT. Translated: CASSAASGGPADTQYF.

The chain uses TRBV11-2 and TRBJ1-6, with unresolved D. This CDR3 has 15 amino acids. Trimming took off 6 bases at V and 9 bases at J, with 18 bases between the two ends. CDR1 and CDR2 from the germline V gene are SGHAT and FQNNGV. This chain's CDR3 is CASSKTQRGSSPLHF. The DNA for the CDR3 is TGTGCCAGCAGTAAAACCCAAAGAGGCAGTTCACCCCTCCACTTT.

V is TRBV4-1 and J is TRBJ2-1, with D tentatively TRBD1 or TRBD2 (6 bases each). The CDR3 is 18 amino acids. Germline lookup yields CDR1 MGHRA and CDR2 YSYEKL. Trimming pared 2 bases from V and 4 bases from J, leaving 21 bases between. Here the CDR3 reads CASSQRGVVGGGYNEQFF. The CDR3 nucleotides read TGCGCCAGCAGCCAACGGGGAGTAGTAGGAGGGGGATACAATGAGCAGTTCTTC.

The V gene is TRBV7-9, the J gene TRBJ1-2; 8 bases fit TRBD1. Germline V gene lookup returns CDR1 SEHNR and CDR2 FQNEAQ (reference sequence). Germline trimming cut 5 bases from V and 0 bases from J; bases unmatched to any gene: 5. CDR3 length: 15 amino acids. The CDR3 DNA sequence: TGTGCCAGCAGCCCAAGGACAGGGTCTAACTATGGCTACACCTTC. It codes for CASSPRTGSNYGYTF.

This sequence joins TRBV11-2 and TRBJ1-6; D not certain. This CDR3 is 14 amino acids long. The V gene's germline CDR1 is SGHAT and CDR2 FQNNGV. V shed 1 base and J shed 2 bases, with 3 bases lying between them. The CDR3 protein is CASSLGPYNSPLHF. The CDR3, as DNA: TGTGCCAGCAGCTTAGGCCCCTATAATTCACCCCTCCACTTT.